This T cell receptor (beta chain) was profiled in a study of shared clonotypes between healthy human individuals. Study conclusions and caveats: Rarefaction curves obtained for sorted subsets showed sequencing incomplete despite large depth.

Germline V gene lookup returns CDR1 LNHDA and CDR2 SQIVND (reference sequence). The J segment lost 4 bases and the V segment lost 6 bases, leaving 6 bases of the junction unmatched. This CDR3 comprises 14 residues. Method: immunoSEQ multiplex PCR; TCRdb's copy keeps in-frame clones and lacks some. Counted here are some 1 million clones, approximately 68% occurring once; the ten biggest clones make up approximately 1.5%. This clone has at least ten counts. The target antigen is unknown. This rearrangement joins TRBV19 to TRBJ2-7; 10 nucleotides align to TRBD2. This TCR was sampled from a man aged 18-30 years in good health. The specimen was memory CD4+ T cells sorted from blood. Subset described: CD45RA-negative fraction. In DNA form, the CDR3 reads TGTGCCAGTAGCGCAGCGGGAGGGGGTTACGAGCAGTACTTC. Protein product: CASSAAGGGYEQYF. The variable domain in full, completed from reference TRBV19 and TRBJ2-7, reads DGGITQSPKYLFRKEGQNVTLSCEQNLNHDAMYWYRQDPGQGLRLIYYSQIVNDFQKGDIAEGYSVSREKKESFPLTVTSAQKNPTAFYLCASSAAGGGYEQYFGPGTRLTVT.